The 8 T cell receptor beta chains below all came from one sample that was sequenced in a study of early T cells in non-severe SARS-CoV-2 infection. MiXCR was run by TCRdb on the 5' RACE reads, yielding one entry per CDR3 protein. The repertoire includes some 60,000 distinct CDR3 sequences, roughly 12% of them detected once, and over 1.3% sits in the top ten. Specimen: whole blood, collected at baseline. The receptor source for this set is an adult who was a healthcare worker with PCR-confirmed SARS-CoV-2 infection or an uninfected control (not recorded which).

The sample holds many counts of this clonotype. This chain joins TRBV7-9 and TRBJ2-6; possible D gene TRBD2, 6 bases. CDR1 is SEHNR and CDR2 is FQNEAQ in the germline V gene (reference sequence). This CDR3 has 15 residues. With 3 bases removed from V and 4 bases from J, the gap between germline ends came to 10 bases. DNA for the CDR3: TGTGCCAGCAGCTTCGGAGGGTACGGGGCCAACGTCCTGACTTTC. Residues: CASSFGGYGANVLTF.

A few counts support this clonotype. This chain uses TRBV4-3 with TRBJ2-3; 7 positions agree with TRBD2. After removal of 2 bases from V and 3 bases from J, the junction contained 11 bases not matched to a gene. CDR3 length: 17 residues. Germline V lookup: CDR1 LGHNA, CDR2 YSLEER. In nucleotides, the CDR3 is TGCGCCAGCAGCCAAACCAGGGCGGGAGAAGGTACAGATACGCAGTATTTT. Residues: CASSQTRAGEGTDTQYF.

This clonotype was observed at least ten times. CDR3 coding DNA: TGTGCCAGCAGTTTAACAATCGCGAAGTCACCCCTCCACTTT. Translation gives CASSLTIAKSPLHF. V gene TRBV27 combines with J gene TRBJ1-6; D call uncertain. The CDR3 length is 14 residues. The V end was cut by 2 bases, the J end by 10 bases, with 12 bases between. Germline CDR1 MNHEY, CDR2 SMNVEV (reference sequence).

V usage is TRBV11-2 and J usage is TRBJ2-3; 12 bases map to TRBD2. Germline V gene sequence: CDR1 SGHAT, CDR2 FQNNGV. The CDR3 is 19 amino acids. V shed 0 bases, J shed 1 base, and the junction held 8 bases outside the gene matches. The CDR3 here is CASSLDWSTSGGRTDTQYF. The CDR3 region has the DNA TGTGCCAGCAGCTTAGATTGGTCGACTAGCGGGGGCCGCACAGATACGCAGTATTTT.

This clonotype has only a few counts. The V and J genes are TRBV11-2 and TRBJ2-7, with 9 bases aligning to TRBD2. CDR1 is SGHAT and CDR2 is FQNNGV in the germline V gene. Trimming removed 5 bases from V and 2 bases from J; junction bases left unmatched: 7. This CDR3 region has 15 residues. The CDR3: CASSQGRGGPYEQYF. The CDR3 coding sequence is TGTGCCAGCAGCCAAGGGCGGGGGGGCCCCTACGAGCAGTACTTC. The whole variable domain, filled in from reference TRBV11-2 and TRBJ2-7, reads EAGVAQSPRYKIIEKRQSVAFWCNPISGHATLYWYQQILGQGPKLLIQFQNNGVVDDSQLPKDRFSAERLKGVDSTLKIQPAKLEDSAVYLCASSQGRGGPYEQYFGPGTRLTVT.

This clonotype has ten or more counts. The chain joins TRBV28 to TRBJ1-1; 7 nucleotides line up with TRBD1. V lost 5 bases to trimming and J lost 5 bases; unmatched junction nucleotides: 5. Germline-derived CDR1 and CDR2 are MDHEN and SYDVKM. This CDR3 contains 13 residues. This chain's CDR3 is CASSVGGQTEAFF. CDR3 coding DNA: TGTGCCAGCAGTGTAGGGGGCCAAACTGAAGCTTTCTTT.

The V call is TRBV20-1, the J call TRBJ2-7, with TRBD2 matching over 11 bases. Looked up from germline, CDR1 is DFQATT and CDR2 is SNEGSKA (reference sequence). CDR3 length: 17 residues. J lost 5 bases, V lost 0 bases, and 12 bases had no gene match. The CDR3 loop reads CSARDPLTSGNIDEQYF. In DNA, the CDR3 is TGCAGTGCTAGAGACCCTTTGACTAGCGGGAATATCGACGAGCAGTACTTC.

V is TRBV30 and J is TRBJ2-2; TRBD2 aligns across 11 bases. Per the germline V gene, CDR1 is GTSNPN and CDR2 is SVGIG (reference sequence). CDR3 length: 16 residues. Unmatched junction bases numbered 12, after V lost 7 bases and J lost 5 bases. CDR3: CAFLKGTSGLTGELFF. The CDR3 nucleotides read TGTGCCTTCTTAAAAGGGACTAGCGGCTTAACCGGGGAGCTGTTTTTT.